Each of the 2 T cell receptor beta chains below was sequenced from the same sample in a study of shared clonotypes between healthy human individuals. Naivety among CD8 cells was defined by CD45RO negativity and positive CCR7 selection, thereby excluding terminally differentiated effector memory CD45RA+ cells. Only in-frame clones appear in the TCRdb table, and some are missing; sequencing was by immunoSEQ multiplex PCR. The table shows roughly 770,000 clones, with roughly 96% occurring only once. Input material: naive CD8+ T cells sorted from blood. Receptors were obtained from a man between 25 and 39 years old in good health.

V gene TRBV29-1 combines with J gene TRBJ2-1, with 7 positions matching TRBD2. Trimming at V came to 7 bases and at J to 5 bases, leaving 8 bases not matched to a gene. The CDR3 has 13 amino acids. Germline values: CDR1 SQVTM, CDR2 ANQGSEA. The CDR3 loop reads CSAAPRGDNEQFF. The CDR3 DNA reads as TGCAGCGCGGCCCCTCGGGGGGACAATGAGCAGTTCTTC.

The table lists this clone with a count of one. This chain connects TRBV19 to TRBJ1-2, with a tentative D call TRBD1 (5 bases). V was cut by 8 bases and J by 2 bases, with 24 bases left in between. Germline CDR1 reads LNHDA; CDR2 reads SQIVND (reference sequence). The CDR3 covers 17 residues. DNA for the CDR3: TGTGCCAGTCTCCACGAGTATGACGGGGGAACGAACTATGGCTACACCTTC. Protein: CASLHEYDGGTNYGYTF.